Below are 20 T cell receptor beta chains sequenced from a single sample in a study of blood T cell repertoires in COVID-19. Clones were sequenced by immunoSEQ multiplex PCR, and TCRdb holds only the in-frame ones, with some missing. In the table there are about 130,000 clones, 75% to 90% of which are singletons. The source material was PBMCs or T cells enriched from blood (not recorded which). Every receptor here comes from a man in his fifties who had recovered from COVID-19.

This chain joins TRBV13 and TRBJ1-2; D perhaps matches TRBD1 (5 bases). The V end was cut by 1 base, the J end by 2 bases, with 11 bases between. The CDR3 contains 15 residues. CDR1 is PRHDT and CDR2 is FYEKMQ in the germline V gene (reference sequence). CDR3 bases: TGTGCCAGCAGCTTAGATCGCAGGGCCAACTATGGCTACACCTTC. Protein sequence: CASSLDRRANYGYTF.

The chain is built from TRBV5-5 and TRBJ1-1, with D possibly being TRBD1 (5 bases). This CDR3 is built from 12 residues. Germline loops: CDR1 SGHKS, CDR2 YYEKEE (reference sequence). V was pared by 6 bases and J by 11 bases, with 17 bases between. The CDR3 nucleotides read TGTGCCAGCAACTTCCCGGCGGGGGAGGCTTTCTTT. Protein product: CASNFPAGEAFF.

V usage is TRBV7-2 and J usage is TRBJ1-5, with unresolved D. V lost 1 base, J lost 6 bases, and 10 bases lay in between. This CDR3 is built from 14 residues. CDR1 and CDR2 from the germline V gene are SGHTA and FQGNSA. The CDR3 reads CASSLDYEGQPQHF. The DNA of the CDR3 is TGTGCCAGCAGCTTAGATTATGAGGGTCAGCCCCAGCATTTT.

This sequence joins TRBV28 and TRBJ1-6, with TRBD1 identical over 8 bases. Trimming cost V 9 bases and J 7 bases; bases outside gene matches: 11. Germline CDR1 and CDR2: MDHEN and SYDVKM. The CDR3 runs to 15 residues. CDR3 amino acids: CASRDSRGQNSPLHF. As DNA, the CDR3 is TGTGCCAGTCGCGATAGCAGGGGGCAGAATTCACCCCTCCACTTT.

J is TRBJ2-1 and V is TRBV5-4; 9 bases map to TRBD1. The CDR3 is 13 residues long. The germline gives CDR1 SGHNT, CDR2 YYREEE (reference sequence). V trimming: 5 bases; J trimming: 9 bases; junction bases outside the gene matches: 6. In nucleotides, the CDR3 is TGTGCCAGCAGGGGACAGGGTAACGTTGAGCAGTTCTTC. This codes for CASRGQGNVEQFF.

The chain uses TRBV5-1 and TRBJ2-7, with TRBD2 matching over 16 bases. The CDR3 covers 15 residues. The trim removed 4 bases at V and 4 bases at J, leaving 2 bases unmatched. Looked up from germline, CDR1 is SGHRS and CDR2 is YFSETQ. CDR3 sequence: CASSPGLAGGYEQYF. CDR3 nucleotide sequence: TGCGCCAGCAGCCCGGGACTAGCGGGGGGGTACGAGCAGTACTTC. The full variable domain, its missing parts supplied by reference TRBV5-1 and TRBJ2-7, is KAGVTQTPRYLIKTRGQQVTLSCSPISGHRSVSWYQQTPGQGLQFLFEYFSETQRNKGNFPGRFSGRQFSNSRSEMNVSTLELGDSALYLCASSPGLAGGYEQYFGPGTRLTVT.

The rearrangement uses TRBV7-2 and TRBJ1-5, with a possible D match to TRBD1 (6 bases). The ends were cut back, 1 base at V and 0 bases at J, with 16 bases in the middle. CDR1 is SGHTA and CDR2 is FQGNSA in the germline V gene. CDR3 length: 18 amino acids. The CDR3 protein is CASSLVAGTPYSNQPQHF. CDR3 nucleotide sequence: TGTGCCAGCAGCTTAGTAGCCGGGACACCATATAGCAATCAGCCCCAGCATTTT.

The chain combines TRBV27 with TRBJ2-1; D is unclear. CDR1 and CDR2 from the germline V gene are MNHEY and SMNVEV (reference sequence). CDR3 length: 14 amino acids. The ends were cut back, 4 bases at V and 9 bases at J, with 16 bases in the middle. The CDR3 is CASSSWQATSEQFF. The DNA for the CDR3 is TGTGCCAGCAGTTCATGGCAGGCTACTTCTGAGCAGTTCTTC.

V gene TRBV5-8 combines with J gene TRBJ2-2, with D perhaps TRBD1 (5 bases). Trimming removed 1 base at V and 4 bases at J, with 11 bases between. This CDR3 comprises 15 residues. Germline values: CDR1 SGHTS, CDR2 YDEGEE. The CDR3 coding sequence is TGTGCCAGCAGCTTGCTTATAGGGGTCACCGGGGAGCTGTTTTTT. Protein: CASSLLIGVTGELFF.

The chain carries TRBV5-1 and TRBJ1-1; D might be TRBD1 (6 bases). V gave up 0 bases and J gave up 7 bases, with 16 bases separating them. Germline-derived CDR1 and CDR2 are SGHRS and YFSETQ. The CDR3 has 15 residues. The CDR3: CASSLGFQGGGEAFF. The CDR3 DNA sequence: TGCGCCAGCAGCTTGGGATTTCAGGGAGGGGGTGAAGCTTTCTTT.

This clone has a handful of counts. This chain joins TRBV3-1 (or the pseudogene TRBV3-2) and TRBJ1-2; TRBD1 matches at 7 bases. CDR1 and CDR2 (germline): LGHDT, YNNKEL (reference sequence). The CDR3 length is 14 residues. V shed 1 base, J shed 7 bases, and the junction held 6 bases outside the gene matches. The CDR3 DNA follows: TGTGCCAGCAGCCAAGTACAGGGGCAGTCTGGCTACACCTTC. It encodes CASSQVQGQSGYTF.

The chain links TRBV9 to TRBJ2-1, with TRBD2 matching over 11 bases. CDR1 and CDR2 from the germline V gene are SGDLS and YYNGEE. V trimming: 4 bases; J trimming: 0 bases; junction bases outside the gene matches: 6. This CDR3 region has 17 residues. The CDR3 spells CASSPGTSGSSYNEQFF. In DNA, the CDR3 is TGTGCCAGCAGCCCCGGGACTAGCGGTAGCTCCTACAATGAGCAGTTCTTC.

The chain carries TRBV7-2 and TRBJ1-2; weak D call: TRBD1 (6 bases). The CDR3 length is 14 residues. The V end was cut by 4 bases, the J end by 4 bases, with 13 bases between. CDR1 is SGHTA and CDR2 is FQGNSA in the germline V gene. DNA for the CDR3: TGTGCCAGCAGCTCTTTAGGGGGTCCCTATGGCTACACCTTC. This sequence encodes CASSSLGGPYGYTF.

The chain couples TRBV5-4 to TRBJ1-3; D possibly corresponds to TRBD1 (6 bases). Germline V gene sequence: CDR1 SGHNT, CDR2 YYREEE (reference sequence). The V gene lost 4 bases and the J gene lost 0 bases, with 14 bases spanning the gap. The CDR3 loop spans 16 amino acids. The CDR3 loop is CASSPGQTRSGNTIYF. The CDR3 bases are TGTGCCAGCAGCCCGGGACAAACGCGCTCTGGAAACACCATATATTTT.

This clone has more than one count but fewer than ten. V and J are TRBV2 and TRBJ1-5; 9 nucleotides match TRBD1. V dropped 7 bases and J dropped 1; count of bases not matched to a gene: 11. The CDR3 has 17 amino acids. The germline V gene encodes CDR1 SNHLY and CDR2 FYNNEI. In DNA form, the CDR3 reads TGTGCCAGCACCCGGGACAGGGTGTTCGGGAGCAATCAGCCCCAGCATTTT. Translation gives CASTRDRVFGSNQPQHF.

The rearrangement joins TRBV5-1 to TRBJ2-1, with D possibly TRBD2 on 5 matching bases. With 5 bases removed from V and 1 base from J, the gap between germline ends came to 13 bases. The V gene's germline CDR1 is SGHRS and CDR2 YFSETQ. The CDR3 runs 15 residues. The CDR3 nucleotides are TGCGCCAGCAGTGAGGGATCAAGATCCTACAATGAGCAGTTCTTC. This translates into CASSEGSRSYNEQFF.

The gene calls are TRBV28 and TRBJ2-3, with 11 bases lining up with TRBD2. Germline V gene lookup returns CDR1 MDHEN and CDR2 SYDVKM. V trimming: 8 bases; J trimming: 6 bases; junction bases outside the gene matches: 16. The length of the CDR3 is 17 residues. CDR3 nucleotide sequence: TGTGCCAGCTTTGGCCAAACTAGCGGGAGAAACGCGGATACGCAGTATTTT. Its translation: CASFGQTSGRNADTQYF.

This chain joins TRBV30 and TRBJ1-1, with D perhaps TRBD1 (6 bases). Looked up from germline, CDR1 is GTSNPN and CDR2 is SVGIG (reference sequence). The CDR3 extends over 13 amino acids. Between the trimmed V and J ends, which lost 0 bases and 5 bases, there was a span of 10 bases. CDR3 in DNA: TGTGCCTGGAGTGTACAGGGTGCGACTGAAGCTTTCTTT. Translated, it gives CAWSVQGATEAFF. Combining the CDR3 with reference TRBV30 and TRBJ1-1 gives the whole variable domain SQTIHQWPATLVQPVGSPLSLECTVEGTSNPNLYWYRQAAGRGLQLLFYSVGIGQISSEVPQNLSASRPQDRQFILSSKKLLLSDSGFYLCAWSVQGATEAFFGQGTRLTVV.

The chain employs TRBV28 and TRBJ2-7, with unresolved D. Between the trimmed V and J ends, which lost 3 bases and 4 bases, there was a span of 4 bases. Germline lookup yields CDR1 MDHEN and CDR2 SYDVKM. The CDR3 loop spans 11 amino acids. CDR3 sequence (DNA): TGTGCCAGCAGTTTCAGGTACGAGCAGTACTTC. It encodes CASSFRYEQYF.

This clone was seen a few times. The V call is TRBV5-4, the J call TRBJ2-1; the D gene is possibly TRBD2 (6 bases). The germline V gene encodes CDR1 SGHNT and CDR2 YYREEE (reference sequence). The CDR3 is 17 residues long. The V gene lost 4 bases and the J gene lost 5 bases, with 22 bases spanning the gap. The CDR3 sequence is CASSRDGRLRGDNEQFF. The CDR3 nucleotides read TGTGCCAGCAGCCGAGATGGGAGGCTACGAGGTGACAATGAGCAGTTCTTC.